These 6 T cell receptor beta chains share one sample of origin, sequenced in a study of metastatic and nonmetastatic thyroid tumors. Via MiXCR, TCRdb re-called the PCR reads. Seen here are more than 10,000 clones, around a quarter observed once, and the top ten hold roughly three fifths. Patients underwent thyroid surgery, and none had received any treatment before it. The sequenced sample was blood. The receptors were gathered from a male donor with papillary thyroid cancer or a benign thyroid nodule (not recorded which). Some clones in this sample may be carry-over from other donors' samples.

This clone appeared a few times. The chain couples TRBV6-7 to TRBJ1-1, with TRBD1 matching over 9 bases. TRBV6-7 qualifies as an ORF whose function is uncertain. With V trimmed by 1 base and J by 3 bases, 6 bases remained unmatched. The CDR3 extends over 16 amino acids. In nucleotides, the CDR3 is TGTGCCAGCAGTTACTATCTTGACAGGGGGGACACTGAAGCTTTCTTT. Translated, it gives CASSYYLDRGDTEAFF.

This clone has a handful of counts. The chain couples TRBV19 to TRBJ2-7; 10 nucleotides match TRBD1. The germline CDR1 and CDR2 sequences are LNHDA and SQIVND (reference sequence). This CDR3 is built from 15 residues. V gave up 9 bases and J gave up 2 bases; unmatched junction bases: 10. CDR3 sequence (DNA): TGTGCCAGCAGCCTCCAGGGACAGGGGACCTACGAGCAGTACTTC. Its translation is CASSLQGQGTYEQYF.

With respect to this clone: Other DNA sequences in this specimen translate into the identical CDR3. This rearrangement joins TRBV19 to TRBJ2-3; D unclear. The V end lost 8 bases, the J end lost 2 bases, and 17 bases lay between the germline ends. Germline V gene sequence: CDR1 LNHDA, CDR2 SQIVND (reference sequence). The CDR3 has 15 amino acids. The chain's CDR3 is CASALRGSFTDTQYF. Here the CDR3 DNA reads TGTGCCAGTGCCCTTCGAGGCTCCTTCACAGATACGCAGTATTTT.

This clone came up many times. The rearrangement uses TRBV27 and TRBJ2-3; D possibly corresponds to TRBD1 (6 bases). With 3 bases removed from V and 2 bases from J, the gap between germline ends came to 24 bases. The CDR3 contains 19 residues. CDR1 is MNHEY and CDR2 is SMNVEV in the germline V gene (reference sequence). The chain's CDR3 is CASSFERKPSRDNTDTQYF. In DNA form, the CDR3 reads TGTGCCAGCAGTTTTGAACGAAAGCCCTCCCGGGACAACACAGATACGCAGTATTTT.

This clone has only a few counts. V and J are TRBV25-1 and TRBJ1-5; no clear D. This CDR3 has 16 amino acids. Germline loops: CDR1 MGHDK, CDR2 SYGVNS. With 4 bases removed from V and 0 bases from J, the gap between germline ends came to 13 bases. The CDR3 spells CASSAVAGNSNQPQHF. The CDR3 coding sequence is TGTGCCAGCAGTGCGGTGGCAGGCAATAGCAATCAGCCCCAGCATTTT.

Ten or more counts support this clone. The chain has TRBV6-5 and TRBJ1-2, with D possibly being TRBD1 (5 bases). Between the trimmed V and J ends, which lost 1 base and 2 bases, there was a span of 11 bases. Germline V gene data show CDR1 as MNHEY and CDR2 as SVGAGI. This CDR3 contains 15 residues. CDR3 in amino acids: CASSYYRTGNYGYTF. The CDR3 DNA reads TGTGCCAGCAGTTACTACAGAACAGGAAACTATGGCTACACCTTC.